This is a list of T cell receptor beta chains from one sample in a study of blood T cell repertoires in COVID-19. Measured with immunoSEQ multiplex PCR; TCRdb has only the in-frame clones, and not every one. The sample yields about 180,000 clones, 80% to 90% seen once. Sequences were obtained from peripheral blood. All receptors derive from a man younger than 35 who had recovered from COVID-19. CDR3s include the opening cysteine and the closing phenylalanine or tryptophan. D genes are given only for firm matches. The size entry is marked missing in some rows and otherwise reads once, few, many or a size class.

size	V	J	D	CDR3	DNA
NA	TRBV14	TRBJ2-2	TRBD2	CASSSRSGRSTGELFF	TGTGCCAGCAGCTCAAGGAGCGGGAGGAGCACCGGGGAGCTGTTTTTT
NA	TRBV20-1	TRBJ2-7	NA	CSARTGYEQYF	TGCAGTGCTCGTACAGGTTACGAGCAGTACTTC
NA	TRBV19	TRBJ2-1	NA	CASSIGTPLGSSYNEQFF	TGTGCCAGTAGTATTGGGACACCCCTGGGGAGCTCCTACAATGAGCAGTTCTTC
NA	TRBV5-6	TRBJ1-2	NA	CASMLRGSANYGYTF	TGTGCCAGCATGCTCCGGGGAAGCGCTAACTATGGCTACACCTTC
NA	TRBV28	TRBJ1-2	NA	CASSRIVEVQPNYGYTF	TGTGCCAGCAGCCGAATCGTCGAGGTTCAGCCTAACTATGGCTACACCTTC
NA	TRBV19	TRBJ2-5	NA	CASSIPGVQETQYF	TGTGCCAGTAGTATACCCGGGGTCCAAGAGACCCAGTACTTC
once	TRBV29-1	TRBJ1-3	NA	CSVAGQRLSGNTIYF	TGCAGCGTGGCCGGACAGAGACTCTCTGGAAACACCATATATTTT
NA	TRBV5-1	TRBJ2-3	TRBD2	CASSLGGTSGQRADTQYF	TGCGCCAGCAGCTTGGGAGGGACTAGCGGGCAGAGGGCAGATACGCAGTATTTT
NA	TRBV18	TRBJ2-3	NA	CASSGTFGTDTQYF	TGTGCCAGCTCCGGGACTTTCGGCACAGATACGCAGTATTTT
NA	TRBV5-1	TRBJ2-2	TRBD1	CASFRDRDPGELFF	TGCGCCAGTTTCCGGGACAGGGACCCCGGGGAGCTGTTTTTT
NA	TRBV15	TRBJ2-3	NA	CATSSTRHPDTGTGTTSTDTQYF	TGTGCCACCAGCTCGACCCGACACCCCGATACCGGTACTGGAACAACTAGCACAGATACGCAGTATTTT
NA	TRBV27	TRBJ2-7	NA	CASSHLTSRYEQYF	TGTGCCAGCAGTCATCTAACTAGCAGGTACGAGCAGTACTTC
NA	TRBV6-5	TRBJ1-1	NA	CASIQDLNTEAFF	TGTGCCAGCATTCAAGACTTGAACACTGAAGCTTTCTTT
NA	TRBV28	TRBJ2-7	TRBD1	CASSPTGQGRSEQYF	TGTGCCAGCAGTCCTACTGGACAGGGAAGGTCCGAGCAGTACTTC
NA	TRBV7-9	TRBJ1-1	NA	CASVRTVAPEAFF	TGTGCCAGCGTCAGGACAGTCGCTCCTGAAGCTTTCTTT
NA	TRBV6-5	TRBJ2-1	TRBD1	CARPDRGSLNEQFF	TGTGCCAGGCCAGACAGGGGTTCGCTCAATGAGCAGTTCTTC
NA	TRBV6-5	TRBJ1-6	NA	CASAGSSSYNSPLHF	TGTGCCTCCGCGGGGTCCAGCTCCTATAATTCACCCCTCCACTTT
few	TRBV7-9	TRBJ1-2	TRBD1	CASSLAGRGRDYGYTF	TGTGCCAGCAGCTTAGCGGGCAGGGGGCGCGACTATGGCTACACCTTC
NA	TRBV6-5	TRBJ1-1	NA	CASSQTRDFAEAFF	TGTGCCAGCAGTCAAACCAGGGATTTCGCTGAAGCTTTCTTT
NA	TRBV21-1	TRBJ1-1	NA	CASSPPLGQRDNTEAFF	TGTGCCAGCAGCCCCCCCTTGGGACAGCGCGATAACACTGAAGCTTTCTTT
NA	TRBV4-3	TRBJ2-7	NA	CASSQDAAYEQYF	TGCGCCAGCAGCCAAGATGCAGCCTACGAGCAGTACTTC
NA	TRBV19	TRBJ1-5	NA	CASSWGDNQPQHF	TGTGCCAGTAGTTGGGGGGACAATCAGCCCCAGCATTTT
NA	TRBV19	TRBJ2-2	NA	CASTPRESGELFF	TGTGCCAGTACCCCCCGAGAGTCCGGGGAGCTGTTTTTT
NA	TRBV5-1	TRBJ2-3	NA	CASSPNTDTQYF	TGCGCCAGCAGCCCTAACACAGATACGCAGTATTTT
NA	TRBV9	TRBJ1-2	NA	CASSVGTGNLGGGYTF	TGTGCCAGCAGCGTAGGTACGGGGAACCTCGGCGGTGGCTACACCTTC
NA	TRBV24-1	TRBJ2-1	TRBD2	CATSDITGLAGSYNEQFF	TGTGCCACCAGTGACATTACGGGACTAGCGGGATCCTACAATGAGCAGTTCTTC
NA	TRBV5-1	TRBJ1-3	TRBD1	CASSDETGGVRNTIYF	TGCGCCAGCAGCGACGAAACAGGGGGCGTAAGAAACACCATATATTTT
NA	TRBV2	TRBJ1-2	NA	CASSEGAGTVGLYGYTF	TGTGCCAGCAGTGAAGGGGCGGGGACTGTGGGTCTCTATGGCTACACCTTC
NA	TRBV19	TRBJ1-4	NA	CASSIGGSGEKLFF	TGTGCCAGTAGTATCGGGGGATCGGGTGAAAAACTGTTTTTT
NA	TRBV5-8	TRBJ2-7	TRBD1	CASSRTGESSYEQYF	TGTGCCAGCAGCCGGACAGGGGAGAGCTCCTACGAGCAGTACTTC
NA	TRBV7-6	TRBJ1-5	NA	CASSLSPGGGQPQHF	TGTGCCAGCAGCTTATCACCAGGTGGAGGTCAGCCCCAGCATTTT
NA	TRBV19	TRBJ2-1	TRBD2	CATFSGSSYNEQFF	TGTGCCACCTTCAGCGGGAGCTCCTACAATGAGCAGTTCTTC
NA	TRBV12-5	TRBJ1-2	TRBD1	CASGPGTAYGYTF	TGTGCTAGTGGTCCCGGGACAGCTTATGGCTACACCTTC
once	TRBV3-1/TRBV3-2	TRBJ2-1	TRBD2	CASSRSRDYLYNEQFF	TGTGCCAGCAGCCGGTCCCGGGACTACCTATACAATGAGCAGTTCTTC
NA	TRBV29-1	TRBJ1-2	TRBD1	CSVPHRGQGGYTF	TGCAGCGTTCCCCACAGGGGTCAAGGTGGCTACACCTTC
NA	TRBV2	TRBJ2-7	TRBD1	CASSLRQGSYEQYF	TGTGCCAGCAGTCTAAGACAGGGCTCCTACGAGCAGTACTTC
NA	TRBV4-1	TRBJ2-5	NA	CASSQDQTVETQYF	TGCGCCAGCAGCCAAGATCAGACAGTAGAGACCCAGTACTTC
NA	TRBV28	TRBJ2-1	TRBD2	CASSPGGRHEQFF	TGTGCCAGCAGTCCCGGGGGGAGACATGAGCAGTTCTTC
NA	TRBV7-7	TRBJ2-1	TRBD1	CASSRRSPGDRRHPWDNEQFF	TGTGCTAGCAGCCGAAGGTCTCCTGGGGACAGAAGACACCCTTGGGACAATGAGCAGTTCTTC
once	TRBV5-4	TRBJ2-2	TRBD1	CASSVGDRVNTGELFF	TGTGCCAGCAGCGTGGGGGACAGGGTGAACACCGGGGAGCTGTTTTTT
NA	TRBV19	TRBJ2-6	NA	CASSIGRGTGANVLTF	TGTGCCAGTAGTATAGGTCGGGGTACAGGGGCCAACGTCCTGACTTTC
NA	TRBV18	TRBJ1-3	NA	CASSPYVLTAGAGGNTIYF	TGTGCCAGCTCACCATACGTCTTGACGGCGGGGGCTGGTGGAAACACCATATATTTT
NA	TRBV6-2/TRBV6-3	TRBJ2-7	NA	CASSFSTGVAYEQYF	TGTGCCAGCAGTTTTTCGACGGGGGTGGCCTACGAGCAGTACTTC
NA	TRBV9	TRBJ1-2	NA	CASSRFGANYGYTF	TGTGCCAGCAGCCGATTCGGAGCTAACTATGGCTACACCTTC
NA	TRBV7-2	TRBJ2-7	NA	CASSLVPTGSYEQYF	TGTGCCAGCAGCTTAGTACCGACAGGTTCCTACGAGCAGTACTTC
NA	TRBV6-5	TRBJ2-1	TRBD2	CASRGGDSYNEQFF	TGTGCCAGCAGGGGAGGGGACTCCTACAATGAGCAGTTCTTC
NA	TRBV9	TRBJ1-2	NA	CASSVGSGLNGYTF	TGTGCCAGCAGCGTAGGGTCGGGGTTAAACGGCTACACCTTC
NA	TRBV19	TRBJ2-1	NA	CASTRRGTYNEQFF	TGTGCCAGTACCCGAAGGGGGACCTACAATGAGCAGTTCTTC
NA	TRBV6-5	TRBJ2-3	TRBD2	CASSLAGGTDTQYF	TGTGCCAGCAGTTTAGCGGGGGGCACAGATACGCAGTATTTT
few	TRBV28	TRBJ2-1	TRBD2	CASVKMRGLALYNEQFF	TGTGCCAGCGTAAAGATGAGAGGACTAGCCTTATACAATGAGCAGTTCTTC
NA	TRBV5-4	TRBJ1-2	TRBD1	CALYDGTGKGGYTF	TGTGCCCTATACGACGGGACAGGGAAAGGGGGCTACACCTTC
once	TRBV18	TRBJ2-5	TRBD1	CASSEQGAGVETQYF	TGTGCCAGCTCAGAACAGGGGGCTGGAGTCGAGACCCAGTACTTC
NA	TRBV18	TRBJ2-2	TRBD2	CASSPTSGRNTGELFF	TGTGCCAGCTCACCGACTAGCGGGAGGAACACCGGGGAGCTGTTTTTT
NA	TRBV6-5	TRBJ2-3	TRBD2	CASSRREGGGTQYF	TGTGCCAGCAGTCGTCGGGAGGGCGGTGGTACGCAGTATTTT
NA	TRBV25-1	TRBJ1-2	NA	CASSDRGNGYTF	TGTGCCAGCAGTGACCGGGGGAATGGCTACACCTTC
NA	TRBV7-8	TRBJ1-6	NA	CASSSGTRKSYNSPLHF	TGTGCCAGCAGCTCCGGGACAAGGAAGTCCTATAATTCACCCCTCCACTTT
NA	TRBV7-2	TRBJ2-7	NA	CASNPGGLGEQYF	TGTGCCAGCAACCCAGGAGGGTTGGGCGAGCAGTACTTC
NA	TRBV29-1	TRBJ1-5	TRBD1	CSGAETGDQPQHF	TGCAGCGGGGCGGAGACAGGGGATCAGCCCCAGCATTTT
NA	TRBV7-9	TRBJ1-4	NA	CASSYDRTTNEKLFF	TGTGCCAGCAGCTATGACAGAACAACTAATGAAAAACTGTTTTTT
NA	TRBV29-1	TRBJ1-2	NA	CSVEDSPLQGYTF	TGCAGCGTTGAGGACAGCCCCTTGCAGGGCTACACCTTC